The source of this T cell receptor beta chain is a study of OX40 agonist ivuxolimab in advanced cancers. At the level of the study: In this cohort, patients received ivuxolimab, an agonistic anti-OX40 (CD134) antibody. At approximately 80% male, the cohort had a mean age of around 56 years, ranging from about 20 to 90. General study findings and limits: Among T cells, CD8+ cells averaged more expanded clones than CD4+ cells. No determination was made of the antigen specificity of the expanded peripheral T cells.

Of note for this clone: Its antigen is undetermined.

TCRdb's table, derived via immunoSEQ multiplex PCR, lists solely in-frame clones and lacks some. The repertoire holds about 66,000 clones, with about 87% as singletons. With 5 bases removed from V and 7 bases from J, the gap between germline ends came to 14 bases. There are 13 residues in the CDR3. Germline V gene data show CDR1 as MDHEN and CDR2 as SYDVKM. The TCR comes from an adult with an advanced solid tumor such as melanoma, head and neck, liver or kidney cancer. The source was CD4+ or CD8+ T cells sorted from blood, collected in a trial of the OX40 agonist ivuxolimab. This chain uses TRBV28 with TRBJ1-2; tentatively, D is TRBD1 (5 bases). In nucleotides, the CDR3 is TGTGCCAGCAGTCCTCCCTCAACAGGTGGCTACACCTTC. Its translation is CASSPPSTGGYTF.